The rows below give T cell receptor beta chains drawn from one sample of a study of blood T cell repertoires in COVID-19. Repertoires were generated with immunoSEQ multiplex PCR, while TCRdb's copy carries only in-frame clones and drops some. The table records tens of thousands of clones, approximately 86% of them present only once. The sequenced material came from peripheral blood. These receptors were taken from a man aged 60-69 years with active or convalescent COVID-19. Each CDR3 is given without its conserved first and last residue. Clone size is given for some rows only: seen once, a few or many times, or a class if the clone is expanded.

J | size | V | CDR3
TRBJ2-2 | NA | TRBV7-2 | ASSFRLAATGELF
TRBJ2-7 | NA | TRBV5-5 | ASSLERESYEQY
TRBJ1-1 | NA | TRBV18 | ASSRGLDTEAF
TRBJ1-2 | NA | TRBV5-5 | ASSFGQGNYGYT
TRBJ1-2 | NA | TRBV9 | ASSAPGGYSGYT
TRBJ1-5 | NA | TRBV19 | ASSMMGRGDQPQH
TRBJ1-2 | NA | TRBV3-1/TRBV3-2 | ASSRDGIGYT
TRBJ1-5 | once | TRBV2 | ASREGQRAQPQH
TRBJ1-3 | NA | TRBV7-2 | ASSLNSGNTIY
TRBJ2-5 | NA | TRBV5-1 | ASSLGTGPLETQY
TRBJ1-1 | once | TRBV19 | ASSMQRTVTEAF
TRBJ1-1 | NA | TRBV5-1 | ASSLKTNGNTEAF
TRBJ2-2 | once | TRBV3-1/TRBV3-2 | ASSLGTGAYTGELF
TRBJ1-3 | NA | TRBV3-1/TRBV3-2 | ASSYDSSGNTIY
TRBJ2-3 | NA | TRBV28 | ASSSAGGRTDTQY
TRBJ2-1 | NA | TRBV5-1 | ASSLGQGVWYEQF
TRBJ2-7 | NA | TRBV6-1 | ASSEQYEQY
TRBJ2-3 | NA | TRBV3-1/TRBV3-2 | ASSQAGVTTDTQY
TRBJ2-3 | NA | TRBV7-3 | ASSPLAGTTFTDTQY
TRBJ2-3 | NA | TRBV7-8 | ASSLGRETSTDTQY
TRBJ1-5 | NA | TRBV4-1 | ASSMTGLVKPQH
TRBJ1-1 | NA | TRBV13 | ASSRRAMNTEAF
TRBJ2-7 | NA | TRBV5-1 | ASSLGPTGASYEQY
TRBJ2-3 | few | TRBV5-1 | ASSYIPGLTSTDTQY
TRBJ2-3 | NA | TRBV19 | ASSGEGTPSTDTQY
TRBJ1-2 | NA | TRBV10-3 | AISESSYGYT
TRBJ1-5 | few | TRBV15 | ATSSLDRDNQPQH
TRBJ2-7 | once | TRBV5-5 | ASSSPGQGASYEQY
TRBJ1-2 | NA | TRBV15 | ATSREPAGTGRDGYT
TRBJ1-4 | NA | TRBV21-1 | ASRDRGSNEKLF
TRBJ1-6 | NA | TRBV13 | ASRQGANSPLH
TRBJ1-5 | NA | TRBV28 | ASTLLDGNQPQH
TRBJ1-1 | NA | TRBV5-1 | ASSTGQGNTEAF
TRBJ2-5 | NA | TRBV5-5 | ASSLDGLAGEETQY
TRBJ2-1 | NA | TRBV14 | ASSQDQASPQF
TRBJ1-6 | few | TRBV5-4 | ASSPREGGNSPLH
TRBJ2-1 | NA | TRBV5-6 | ASSSNGDSYNEQF
TRBJ2-5 | NA | TRBV27 | ASSSSRRAETQY
TRBJ2-2 | few | TRBV2 | ASSVFTNTGELF
TRBJ2-5 | NA | TRBV5-1 | ASSLRSLERETQY
TRBJ2-7 | NA | TRBV9 | ASGGGHSYEQY
TRBJ1-1 | NA | TRBV10-3 | AISEGPASPI
TRBJ2-1 | once | TRBV25-1 | ASSEWDTYNEQF
TRBJ1-3 | NA | TRBV4-3 | ASSQDPGPYSGNTIY
TRBJ1-1 | NA | TRBV11-3 | ASSLGASEAF
TRBJ1-2 | NA | TRBV5-1 | ASSLPGQGREGGYT
TRBJ2-1 | NA | TRBV4-2 | ASSQDRSNSNNEQF
TRBJ1-5 | NA | TRBV18 | ASSPPGDGSQPQH
TRBJ2-3 | NA | TRBV9 | ASSSRGGRFTDTQY